The 22 T cell receptor beta chains below all came from one sample that was sequenced in a study of CD8 T cells in ankylosing spondylitis. TCRdb re-derived calls from the 5' RACE reads in MiXCR, one entry per CDR3 protein. The sample has approximately 220,000 distinct CDR3 sequences, 25% to 30% seen once. Sequencing was done on a sample of blood, either unsorted or a sorted T cell fraction (not recorded which). These receptor sequences come from a male donor with ankylosing spondylitis or in good health (not recorded which).

This clonotype has a count of ten or more. The gene calls are TRBV4-1 and TRBJ2-1; D is ambiguous. The CDR3 is 14 amino acids. Looked up from germline, CDR1 is MGHRA and CDR2 is YSYEKL. With 1 base removed from V and 8 bases from J, the gap between germline ends came to 12 bases. The CDR3 here is CASSQGPLRDEQFF. CDR3 nucleotides: TGCGCCAGCAGCCAAGGTCCCCTAAGGGATGAGCAGTTCTTC.

Points on this clonotype: A much larger clone differs by one base, so this may be a read error. The genes are TRBV29-1 and TRBJ2-3; 7 bases are shared with TRBD2. Germline loops: CDR1 SQVTM, CDR2 ANQGSEA. The ends lost 5 bases at V and 8 bases at J; junction bases unmatched: 10. The CDR3 extends over 13 amino acids. This chain's CDR3 is CSVWTSQVGTQYF. In DNA form, the CDR3 reads TGCAGCGTTTGGACTAGTCAGGTCGGTACGCAGTATTTT.

This clonotype has ten or more counts. The CDR3 DNA reads TGTGCCAGCTCACCACCGGCCAGGGGGCTTGCAGAGACCCAGTACTTC. Translation gives CASSPPARGLAETQYF. The V and J genes are TRBV18 and TRBJ2-5, with 8 bases identical to TRBD1. The CDR3 length is 16 residues. Trimming at V came to 0 bases and at J to 4 bases, leaving 7 bases not matched to a gene. Germline CDR1 and CDR2: KGHSH and LQKENI.

The chain recombines TRBV5-1 with TRBJ2-3, with 13 positions matching TRBD2. The J segment lost 5 bases and the V segment lost 0 bases, leaving 6 bases of the junction unmatched. CDR3 length: 17 amino acids. Germline CDR1 and CDR2: SGHRS and YFSETQ. The CDR3: CASSLVLAGGPVDTQYF. For the CDR3, the DNA is TGCGCCAGCAGCTTGGTACTAGCGGGAGGGCCGGTAGATACGCAGTATTTT.

This clonotype was counted only a few times. The chain has TRBV6-1 and TRBJ2-3; 9 nucleotides match TRBD2. The trim removed 6 bases at V and 1 base at J, leaving 8 bases unmatched. Per the germline V gene, CDR1 is MNHNS and CDR2 is SASEGT. This CDR3 comprises 16 residues. The CDR3 DNA follows: TGTGCCAGCAGGGACGAACTAGCGGGTGGCACAGATACGCAGTATTTT. Encoded protein: CASRDELAGGTDTQYF.

This clonotype was seen repeatedly, ten times or more. The chain combines TRBV6-1 with TRBJ1-2; unclear D gene. V dropped 6 bases and J dropped 0 bases, with 8 bases sitting between them. CDR3 length: 13 residues. In germline, CDR1 is MNHNS, CDR2 SASEGT. CDR3 in DNA: TGTGCCAGCAGGTCCGATACTAACTATGGCTACACCTTC. Translated, it gives CASRSDTNYGYTF.

This rearrangement joins TRBV6-4 to TRBJ1-5; D not resolved. Germline V gene sequence: CDR1 MRHNA, CDR2 SNTAGT. Trimming took off 3 bases at V and 4 bases at J, with 10 bases between the two ends. The CDR3 extends over 14 amino acids. The CDR3 sequence is CASSDLGLNQPQHF. CDR3 in DNA: TGTGCCAGCAGTGATTTAGGTCTAAATCAGCCCCAGCATTTT.

In its sample, this clonotype was seen many times. The rearrangement uses TRBV20-1 and TRBJ1-5; TRBD1 aligns across 8 bases. The germline V gene has CDR1 DFQATT and CDR2 SNEGSKA (reference sequence). The trim removed 6 bases at V and 4 bases at J, leaving 5 bases unmatched. The CDR3 extends over 13 amino acids. This chain's CDR3 is CSAWTGSNQPQHF. For the CDR3, the DNA is TGCAGTGCATGGACAGGGTCGAATCAGCCCCAGCATTTT.

This clonotype was counted ten times or more. V usage is TRBV29-1 and J usage is TRBJ2-1; weak D call: TRBD2 (5 bases). Trimming took off 5 bases at V and 5 bases at J, with 10 bases between the two ends. This CDR3 spans 12 amino acids. Germline-derived CDR1 and CDR2 are SQVTM and ANQGSEA. CDR3 nucleotides: TGCAGCGTTCCACGACTAAACAATGAGCAGTTCTTC. Its protein is CSVPRLNNEQFF.

This clonotype was found many times. The V call is TRBV4-1, the J call TRBJ2-7; tentatively, D is TRBD1 or TRBD2 (5 bases each). The CDR3 length is 15 residues. The V gene lost 1 base and the J gene lost 3 bases, with 13 bases spanning the gap. The germline V gene has CDR1 MGHRA and CDR2 YSYEKL. The DNA of the CDR3 is TGCGCCAGCAGCCAAGCAGAAGGGACCCTCTACGAGCAGTACTTC. It translates to CASSQAEGTLYEQYF.

This clonotype was picked up many times. The CDR3 coding sequence is TGTGCCAGCAATCCAACATTGGGAGCACAAGAGACCCAGTACTTC. Translated: CASNPTLGAQETQYF. The J gene is TRBJ2-5, the V gene TRBV11-2, with a possible D match to TRBD2 (5 bases). The ends were cut back, 7 bases at V and 2 bases at J, with 17 bases in the middle. Per the germline V gene, CDR1 is SGHAT and CDR2 is FQNNGV. The CDR3 totals 15 residues.

The V call is TRBV5-1, the J call TRBJ1-2; D unresolved. The CDR3 is made up of 15 amino acids. V lost 0 bases, J lost 2 bases, and 11 bases lay in between. From germline, CDR1 is SGHRS and CDR2 YFSETQ. For the CDR3, the DNA is TGCGCCAGCAGCTTGGCCGCTAACAGAAACTATGGCTACACCTTC. Translated, it gives CASSLAANRNYGYTF.

This clonotype was recorded a few times. The chain uses TRBV29-1 and TRBJ2-1; D gene uncertain. Trimming shortened V by 6 bases and J by 2 bases, and 14 bases separated the two germline ends. Per the germline V gene, CDR1 is SQVTM and CDR2 is ANQGSEA. CDR3 length: 14 amino acids. The CDR3 DNA reads as TGCAGCGTCCAACACAGTATCACCTACAATGAGCAGTTCTTC. Translation gives CSVQHSITYNEQFF.

This clonotype appeared many times. V and J are TRBV5-6 and TRBJ2-5, with TRBD1 matching 7 bases. V lost 4 bases to trimming and J lost 2 bases; unmatched junction nucleotides: 8. The CDR3 is 15 residues long. Germline V lookup: CDR1 SGHDT, CDR2 YYEEEE. The CDR3 coding sequence is TGTGCCAGCAGCACCGCGACAGGGAATCAAGAGACCCAGTACTTC. Translated, it gives CASSTATGNQETQYF.

This clonotype was seen repeatedly, ten times or more. The rearrangement joins TRBV9 to TRBJ2-7, with TRBD2 matching over 8 bases. The CDR3 is 14 residues long. V was clipped by 4 bases and J by 1 base; unmatched bases: 4. The V gene's germline CDR1 is SGDLS and CDR2 YYNGEE. This CDR3 reads CASSSGLESYEQYF. CDR3 DNA: TGTGCCAGCAGCTCGGGACTAGAGTCCTACGAGCAGTACTTC.

With respect to this clonotype: A single base separates this from a much larger clone, so it may be a read error. The chain has TRBV5-6 and TRBJ2-4; D remains ambiguous. CDR3 length: 14 amino acids. Trimming stripped 1 base from V and 0 bases from J, with 5 bases between. Germline-derived CDR1 and CDR2 are SGHDT and YYEEEE. Written as DNA, the CDR3 is TGTGCCAGCAGCTTGTACGGAGCCAAAAACATTCAGTACTTC. Translation gives CASSLYGAKNIQYF.

This clonotype was counted many times. The V and J genes are TRBV27 and TRBJ2-4; D could derive from TRBD1 or TRBD2 (5 bases each). V was cut by 6 bases and J by 1 base, with 10 bases left in between. The CDR3 contains 14 residues. The germline V gene encodes CDR1 MNHEY and CDR2 SMNVEV (reference sequence). CDR3 loop: CASRGVSAKNIQYF. In nucleotides, the CDR3 is TGTGCCAGCAGGGGGGTCTCGGCCAAAAACATTCAGTACTTC.

This clonotype was counted many times. The rearrangement links TRBV12-3 or TRBV12-4 to TRBJ2-2; TRBD2 agrees at 10 bases. The CDR3 covers 17 residues. V was pared by 4 bases and J by 4 bases, with 9 bases of the junction left unmatched. The CDR3 DNA is TGTGCCAGCAGTTCCGGACTAAGCGGGAGGGCCACCGGGGAGCTGTTTTTT. Protein: CASSSGLSGRATGELFF.

This clonotype was seen many times. The germline gene is not matched at one end of the junction; a read error may be the cause. J is TRBJ2-2 and V is TRBV20-1; 9 bases align to TRBD2. Germline V CDR1 and CDR2: DFQATT, SNEGSKA (reference sequence). CDR3 length equals 14 residues. The CDR3 DNA reads TGCAGTGCCAGAGCGGGAGGAAACACCGGGGAGCTGTTTTTT. Its translation: CSARAGGNTGELFF.

Concerning this clonotype itself: A much larger clonotype is one base distant, so this may be a read error. The chain uses TRBV7-3 and TRBJ2-3; no reliable D call. Trimming removed 4 bases from V and 10 bases from J, with 12 bases in between. This CDR3 has 12 residues. Germline V gene lookup returns CDR1 SGHTA and CDR2 FQGTGA. The CDR3 sequence: CASSSLSVAQYF. The CDR3 DNA is TGTGCCAGCAGCTCCCTTTCAGTTGCGCAGTATTTT. The whole variable domain, filled in from reference TRBV7-3 and TRBJ2-3, reads GAGVSQTPSNKVTEKGKYVELRCDPISGHTALYWYRQSLGQGPEFLIYFQGTGAADDSGLPNDRFFAVRPEGSVSTLKIQRTERGDSAVYLCASSSLSVAQYFGPGTRLTVL.

The CDR3 loop reads CSAPGLESPQETQYF. The DNA of the CDR3 is TGCAGTGCGCCGGGACTAGAGAGCCCTCAAGAGACCCAGTACTTC. The chain couples TRBV20-1 to TRBJ2-5; 8 bases are a match to TRBD2. The CDR3 runs 15 residues. The germline CDR1 and CDR2 sequences are DFQATT and SNEGSKA (reference sequence). The ends lost 6 bases at V and 2 bases at J; junction bases unmatched: 11.

V gene TRBV29-1 combines with J gene TRBJ1-1, with 7 nucleotides matching TRBD1. V trimming: 3 bases; J trimming: 6 bases; junction bases outside the gene matches: 7. The germline V gene has CDR1 SQVTM and CDR2 ANQGSEA. This CDR3 has 13 residues. The CDR3, as DNA: TGCAGCGTTGAGGCGACAGGGAGCGCTGAAGCTTTCTTT. Translating gives CSVEATGSAEAFF. Supplemented by reference TRBV29-1 and TRBJ1-1, the full variable domain reads SAVISQKPSRDICQRGTSLTIQCQVDSQVTMMFWYRQQPGQSLTLIATANQGSEATYESGFVIDKFPISRPNLTFSTLTVSNMSPEDSSIYLCSVEATGSAEAFFGQGTRLTVV.